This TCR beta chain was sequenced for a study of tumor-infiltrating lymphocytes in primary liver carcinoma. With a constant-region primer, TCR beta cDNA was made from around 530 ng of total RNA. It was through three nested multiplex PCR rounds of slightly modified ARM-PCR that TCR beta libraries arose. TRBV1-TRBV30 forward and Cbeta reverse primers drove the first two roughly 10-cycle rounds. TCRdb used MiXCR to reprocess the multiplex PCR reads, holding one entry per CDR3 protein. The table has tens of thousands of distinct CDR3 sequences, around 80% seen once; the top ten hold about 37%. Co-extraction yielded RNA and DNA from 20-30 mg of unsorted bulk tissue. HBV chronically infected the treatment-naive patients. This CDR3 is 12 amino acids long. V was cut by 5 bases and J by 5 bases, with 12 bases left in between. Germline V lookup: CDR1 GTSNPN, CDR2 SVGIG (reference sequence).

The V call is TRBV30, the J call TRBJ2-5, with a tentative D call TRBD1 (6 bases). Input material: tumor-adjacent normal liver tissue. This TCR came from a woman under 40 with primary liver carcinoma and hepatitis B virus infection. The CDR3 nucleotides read TGTGCCTGGGACAGGCCTAGGGAGACCCAGTACTTC. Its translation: CAWDRPRETQYF. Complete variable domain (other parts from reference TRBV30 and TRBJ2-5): SQTIHQWPATLVQPVGSPLSLECTVEGTSNPNLYWYRQAAGRGLQLLFYSVGIGQISSEVPQNLSASRPQDRQFILSSKKLLLSDSGFYLCAWDRPRETQYFGPGTRLLVL.